This paragraph reports one TCR beta chain. The sample originates from a study of T cell changes during pregnancy in multiple sclerosis. This CDR3 comprises 13 residues. The V and J ends lost 8 bases and 5 bases respectively, with 18 bases between them. Looked up from germline, CDR1 is SQVTM and CDR2 is ANQGSEA. Libraries were prepared by immunoSEQ multiplex PCR; TCRdb keeps only in-frame clonotypes and omits some of them. The sample records some 70,000 clones, around 90% being singletons. The clonotype originates from a female donor with multiple sclerosis, enrolled in a pregnancy study. Here the sequenced sample was peripheral blood, taken in the first trimester of pregnancy. The J gene is TRBJ1-1, the V gene TRBV29-1; no clear D gene. The CDR3 region has the DNA TGCAGCATCAGCCTCGGGCGGGCGACTGAAGCTTTCTTT. Amino acids: CSISLGRATEAFF.